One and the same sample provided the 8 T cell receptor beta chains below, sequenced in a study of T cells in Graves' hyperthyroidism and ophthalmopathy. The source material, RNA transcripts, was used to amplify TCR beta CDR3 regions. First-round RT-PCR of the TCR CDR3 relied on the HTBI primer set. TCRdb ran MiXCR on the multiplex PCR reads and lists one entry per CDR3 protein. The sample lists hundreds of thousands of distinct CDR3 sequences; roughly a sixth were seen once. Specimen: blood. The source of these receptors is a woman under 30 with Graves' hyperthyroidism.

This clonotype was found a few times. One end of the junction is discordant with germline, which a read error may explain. This chain's CDR3 is CASTLGGSYEQYF. The CDR3 bases are TGTGCCAGCACTTTAGGGGGCTCCTACGAGCAGTACTTC. V usage is TRBV27 and J usage is TRBJ2-7, with D tentatively TRBD1 (6 bases). The CDR3 loop spans 13 amino acids. The germline V gene has CDR1 MNHEY and CDR2 SMNVEV (reference sequence).

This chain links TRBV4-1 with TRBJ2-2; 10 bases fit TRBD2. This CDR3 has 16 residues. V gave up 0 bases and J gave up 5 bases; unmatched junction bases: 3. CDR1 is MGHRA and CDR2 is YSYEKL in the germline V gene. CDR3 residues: CASSQDGSGGTGELFF. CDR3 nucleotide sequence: TGCGCCAGCAGCCAAGATGGTAGCGGGGGGACCGGGGAGCTGTTTTTT.

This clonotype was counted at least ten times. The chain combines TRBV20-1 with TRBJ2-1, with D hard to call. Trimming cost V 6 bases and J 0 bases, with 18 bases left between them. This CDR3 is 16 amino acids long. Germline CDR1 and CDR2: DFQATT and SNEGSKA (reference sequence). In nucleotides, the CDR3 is TGCAGTGCCCCAAGCAGGCACTCAAGCTCCTACAATGAGCAGTTCTTC. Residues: CSAPSRHSSSYNEQFF.

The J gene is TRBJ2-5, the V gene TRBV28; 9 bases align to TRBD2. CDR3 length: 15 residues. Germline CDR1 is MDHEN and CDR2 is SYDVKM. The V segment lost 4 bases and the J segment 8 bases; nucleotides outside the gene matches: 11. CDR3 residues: CASSSQRGAQHTQYF. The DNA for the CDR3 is TGTGCCAGCAGTTCCCAGCGGGGGGCCCAGCATACCCAGTACTTC.

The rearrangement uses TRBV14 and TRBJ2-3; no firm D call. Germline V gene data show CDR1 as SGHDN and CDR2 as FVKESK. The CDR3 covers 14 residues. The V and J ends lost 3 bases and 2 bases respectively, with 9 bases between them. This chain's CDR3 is CASSQRHPTDTQYF. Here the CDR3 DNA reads TGTGCCAGCAGCCAGAGACACCCCACAGATACGCAGTATTTT.

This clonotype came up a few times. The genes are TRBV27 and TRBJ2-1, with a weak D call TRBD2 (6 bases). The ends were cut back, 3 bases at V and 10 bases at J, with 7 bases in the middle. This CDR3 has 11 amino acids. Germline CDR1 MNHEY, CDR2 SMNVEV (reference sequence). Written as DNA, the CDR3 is TGTGCCAGCAGTTTTGGACTAGAGCAGTTCTTC. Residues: CASSFGLEQFF.

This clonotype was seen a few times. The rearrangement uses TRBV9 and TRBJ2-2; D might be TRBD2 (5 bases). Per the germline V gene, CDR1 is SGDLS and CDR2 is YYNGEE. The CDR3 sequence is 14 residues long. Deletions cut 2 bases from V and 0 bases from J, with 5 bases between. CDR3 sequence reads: CASSVGTNTGELFF. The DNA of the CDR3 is TGTGCCAGCAGCGTCGGGACGAACACCGGGGAGCTGTTTTTT.

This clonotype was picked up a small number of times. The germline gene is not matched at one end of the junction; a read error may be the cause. In DNA form, the CDR3 reads TGTGCCAGCAGCGGCTCCTATAATTCACCCCGCCACTTT. Residues: CASSGSYNSPRHF. This chain joins TRBV3-1 and TRBJ1-6, with D uncertain. Looked up from germline, CDR1 is LGHDT and CDR2 is YNNKEL (reference sequence). The CDR3 is 13 residues long.